This T cell receptor (beta chain) was obtained from a study of somatic mutations in cytotoxic T cells in rheumatoid arthritis. This clone was picked up a small number of times. The target antigen is unknown. Study-level points and caveats: Patients with rheumatoid arthritis did not differ significantly from age-matched healthy controls in CD8+ T-cell clonality.

The data were produced by immunoSEQ multiplex PCR, yet TCRdb's version contains in-frame clones alone and is incomplete. This sample has roughly 11,000 clones, with about 80% found just once. This TCR was sampled from an adult with rheumatoid arthritis. The sequenced sample was CD8+ T cells sorted from blood.

CDR3 in amino acids: CASSEGAYYEQYF. CDR3 nucleotides: TGTGCCAGCTCCGAGGGGGCCTACTACGAGCAGTACTTC. The V and J genes are TRBV5-6 and TRBJ2-7, with 7 positions matching TRBD1. Unmatched junction bases numbered 7, after V lost 7 bases and J lost 3 bases. Germline V gene data show CDR1 as SGHDT and CDR2 as YYEEEE. This CDR3 has 13 amino acids.